The text below deals with one TCR beta chain. Germline loops: CDR1 MNHEY, CDR2 SVGAGI. Deletions cut 8 bases from V and 1 base from J, with 9 bases between. The CDR3 length is 13 residues. The data belong to a study of blood T cell repertoires in COVID-19. The table came from immunoSEQ multiplex PCR; TCRdb's copy has only in-frame clones and leaves some out. The sample lists 200,000 to 250,000 clones; 86% were seen once. The J gene is TRBJ1-3, the V gene TRBV6-5; D unresolved. This receptor was obtained from a man between 60 and 75 years old with acute or convalescent COVID-19. Material for sequencing was peripheral blood. The CDR3 region is CASQLASGNTIYF. CDR3 bases: TGTGCCAGCCAGTTAGCGTCTGGAAACACCATATATTTT.